The 27 T cell receptor beta chains given below trace back to one sample, sequenced in a study of control samples from healthy donors and cancer patients. Generated by immunoSEQ multiplex PCR, the TCRdb table keeps only in-frame clones and is missing some. This table holds approximately 160,000 clones, roughly 90% found once. Sequencing was done on a sample of blood. These receptors were taken from a woman in her twenties or thirties in good health.

V and J are TRBV5-1 and TRBJ2-6; either TRBD1 or TRBD2 may fit D (5 bases each). The V gene's germline CDR1 is SGHRS and CDR2 YFSETQ. This CDR3 comprises 16 residues. The ends were cut back, 4 bases at V and 2 bases at J, with 13 bases in the middle. CDR3 coding DNA: TGCGCCAGCAGCCCCCGAGGGGCACCTGGGGCCAACGTCCTGACTTTC. Amino acids: CASSPRGAPGANVLTF.

The V call is TRBV2, the J call TRBJ1-2; D is perhaps TRBD1 (5 bases). Germline V gives CDR1 SNHLY, CDR2 FYNNEI. Trimming took 5 bases from V and 2 from J, leaving 9 bases between them. CDR3 length: 13 residues. This CDR3 reads CASSYQGNYGYTF. In DNA form, the CDR3 reads TGTGCCAGCAGTTACCAGGGAAACTATGGCTACACCTTC.

This chain links TRBV27 with TRBJ2-7, with D possibly being TRBD2 (6 bases). The CDR3 runs 14 residues. Germline values: CDR1 MNHEY, CDR2 SMNVEV (reference sequence). V was trimmed by 6 bases and J by 0 bases, leaving 12 bases between them. The CDR3 sequence: CASRQLAVSYEQYF. CDR3 DNA sequence: TGTGCCAGCAGACAACTAGCAGTCTCCTACGAGCAGTACTTC.

The chain combines TRBV30 with TRBJ2-1; tentative D call: TRBD1 (5 bases). Germline V lookup: CDR1 GTSNPN, CDR2 SVGIG (reference sequence). The V end was cut by 4 bases, the J end by 8 bases, with 12 bases between. CDR3 length equals 12 residues. CDR3 in DNA: TGTGCCTGGAAAGGGGCCGCGGATGAGCAGTTCTTC. This gives the protein CAWKGAADEQFF.

The V gene is TRBV30, the J gene TRBJ2-1, with TRBD2 identical over 7 bases. V trimming: 2 bases; J trimming: 2 bases; junction bases outside the gene matches: 6. The V gene's germline CDR1 is GTSNPN and CDR2 SVGIG (reference sequence). This CDR3 contains 15 residues. This chain's CDR3 is CAWSSSSGTYNEQFF. The CDR3 DNA reads as TGTGCCTGGAGTTCATCTAGCGGAACCTACAATGAGCAGTTCTTC.

The chain recombines TRBV28 with TRBJ1-2; D unresolved. This CDR3 is 14 amino acids long. CDR1 is MDHEN, CDR2 SYDVKM, per germline. Trimming shortened V by 5 bases and J by 4 bases, and 14 bases separated the two germline ends. This CDR3 reads CASSLWGSFYGYTF. The CDR3 DNA is TGTGCCAGCAGTCTTTGGGGTTCATTCTATGGCTACACCTTC.

V and J are TRBV28 and TRBJ1-1, with D uncertain. This CDR3 contains 12 residues. Germline V CDR1 and CDR2: MDHEN, SYDVKM. V was trimmed by 3 bases and J by 3 bases, leaving 5 bases between them. The CDR3 DNA reads TGTGCCAGCAGTTTTGGGGACACTGAAGCTTTCTTT. It is translated as CASSFGDTEAFF.

V is TRBV21-1 and J is TRBJ2-5; TRBD1 is the table's D call, not checked against the DNA. TRBV21-1 is a pseudogene segment. The CDR3 covers 13 residues. The CDR3 nucleotides read TGTGCCGATGGGCGACAGGGTAGGGAGACCCAGTACTTC. Protein sequence: CADGRQGRETQYF.

This clone is a singleton in its sample. The V call is TRBV5-1, the J call TRBJ2-7, with TRBD1 matching 11 bases. After removal of 7 bases from V and 4 bases from J, the junction contained 7 bases not matched to a gene. This CDR3 is built from 14 residues. CDR1 is SGHRS and CDR2 is YFSETQ in the germline V gene. In DNA form, the CDR3 reads TGCGCCAGCCAGGTCGGGACAGGGGGGTACGAGCAGTACTTC. Translating gives CASQVGTGGYEQYF. Combining the CDR3 with reference TRBV5-1 and TRBJ2-7 gives the whole variable domain KAGVTQTPRYLIKTRGQQVTLSCSPISGHRSVSWYQQTPGQGLQFLFEYFSETQRNKGNFPGRFSGRQFSNSRSEMNVSTLELGDSALYLCASQVGTGGYEQYFGPGTRLTVT.

The rearrangement joins TRBV3-1 (or the pseudogene TRBV3-2) to TRBJ2-5; D remains ambiguous. Germline V CDR1 and CDR2: LGHDT, YNNKEL (reference sequence). V lost 4 bases to trimming and J lost 4 bases, with 13 bases between them. The CDR3 length is 14 residues. The CDR3 reads CASSLAGGVETQYF. CDR3 DNA sequence: TGTGCCAGCAGCCTGGCCGGCGGCGTAGAGACCCAGTACTTC.

This clone was picked up one time. The rearrangement joins TRBV9 to TRBJ2-6, with D unresolved. V dropped 0 bases and J dropped 0 bases, with 7 bases sitting between them. The CDR3 is made up of 16 amino acids. Germline V gene data show CDR1 as SGDLS and CDR2 as YYNGEE. The CDR3 coding sequence is TGTGCCAGCAGCGTAGGAGAATCCTCTGGGGCCAACGTCCTGACTTTC. It yields the protein CASSVGESSGANVLTF. Drawing the rest from reference TRBV9 and TRBJ2-6, the complete variable domain is DSGVTQTPKHLITATGQRVTLRCSPRSGDLSVYWYQQSLDQGLQFLIQYYNGEERAKGNILERFSAQQFPDLHSELNLSSLELGDSALYFCASSVGESSGANVLTFGAGSRLTVL.

The chain joins TRBV10-1 to TRBJ2-3; tentatively, D is TRBD2 (5 bases). Germline lookup yields CDR1 WNHNN and CDR2 SYGVQD (reference sequence). The V end was cut by 6 bases, the J end by 1 base, with 8 bases between. The CDR3 length is 13 residues. Written as DNA, the CDR3 is TGCGCCAGCAGCGGACTGGGCACAGATACGCAGTATTTT. This sequence encodes CASSGLGTDTQYF.

The chain is built from TRBV28 and TRBJ2-3; 9 bases line up with TRBD2. Unmatched junction bases numbered 14, after V lost 1 base and J lost 0 bases. The V gene's germline CDR1 is MDHEN and CDR2 SYDVKM. The CDR3 covers 20 residues. CDR3 in DNA: TGTGCCAGCAGTTTATTTTACCGCGGGAGGGCCCGGTTAAGCACAGATACGCAGTATTTT. Amino acids: CASSLFYRGRARLSTDTQYF.

This chain joins TRBV4-3 and TRBJ1-6; D possibly corresponds to TRBD1 (5 bases). Germline V lookup: CDR1 LGHNA, CDR2 YSLEER. Deletions cut 3 bases from V and 8 bases from J, with 20 bases between. This CDR3 contains 17 residues. The CDR3 nucleotides read TGCGCCAGCAGCCATGTGCCGGGACTCCGGATAGATTCACCCCTCCACTTT. This gives the protein CASSHVPGLRIDSPLHF.

The CDR3 sequence is CASSSRQGAEEQYF. The CDR3 bases are TGTGCCAGCAGCTCCCGACAGGGGGCAGAAGAGCAGTACTTC. This chain uses TRBV11-2 with TRBJ2-7; 10 bases agree with TRBD1. Germline V gene data show CDR1 as SGHAT and CDR2 as FQNNGV. The length of the CDR3 is 14 residues. V trimming: 4 bases; J trimming: 7 bases; junction bases outside the gene matches: 7.

The chain uses TRBV18 and TRBJ1-3; D unresolved. The CDR3 consists of 15 residues. Germline-derived CDR1 and CDR2 are KGHSH and LQKENI. V was pared by 4 bases and J by 0 bases, with 10 bases between. The CDR3 is CASSQSGISGNTIYF. DNA of the CDR3: TGTGCCAGCTCACAATCCGGGATCTCTGGAAACACCATATATTTT.

The rearrangement links TRBV7-9 to TRBJ2-7; 9 bases fit TRBD2. Losses at the gene ends were 4 bases for V and 2 bases for J; bases not matched to a gene: 3. The CDR3 loop spans 14 amino acids. Looked up from germline, CDR1 is SEHNR and CDR2 is FQNEAQ (reference sequence). The DNA for the CDR3 is TGTGCCAGCAGCTGGGGCGGGAGGGCCTACGAGCAGTACTTC. It specifies CASSWGGRAYEQYF.

This sequence joins TRBV29-1 and TRBJ1-1; a possible D gene is TRBD1 (6 bases). The V gene lost 1 base and the J gene lost 5 bases, with 17 bases spanning the gap. Germline V lookup: CDR1 SQVTM, CDR2 ANQGSEA. The CDR3 sequence is 15 residues long. CDR3 bases: TGCAGCGTTGAAGGTCCTTTAGGGGGGGGTACTGAAGCTTTCTTT. Residues: CSVEGPLGGGTEAFF. The whole variable domain, filled in from reference TRBV29-1 and TRBJ1-1, reads SAVISQKPSRDICQRGTSLTIQCQVDSQVTMMFWYRQQPGQSLTLIATANQGSEATYESGFVIDKFPISRPNLTFSTLTVSNMSPEDSSIYLCSVEGPLGGGTEAFFGQGTRLTVV.

The V call is TRBV7-3, the J call TRBJ2-3; 8 positions match TRBD2. This CDR3 is 15 amino acids long. In germline, CDR1 is SGHTA, CDR2 FQGTGA. V lost 5 bases to trimming and J lost 9 bases; unmatched junction nucleotides: 13. The CDR3 loop is CASSAGTSSLTTQYF. In DNA, the CDR3 is TGTGCCAGCAGCGCCGGGACTAGTTCGCTTACGACGCAGTATTTT.

This chain connects TRBV12-3 or TRBV12-4 to TRBJ1-5; tentative D call: TRBD1 (5 bases). V was shortened by 6 bases and J by 11 bases, with 17 bases between the two germline ends. The CDR3 contains 13 residues. DNA for the CDR3: TGTGCCAGCAGCCCCATAGGCGGGGGAACCCAGCATTTT. This translates into CASSPIGGGTQHF.

This sequence joins TRBV6-2 or TRBV6-3 and TRBJ1-6, with D unresolved. There are 14 residues in the CDR3. Germline V gives CDR1 MNHEY, CDR2 SVGEGT. Trimming took 2 bases from V and 7 from J, leaving 9 bases between them. CDR3 loop: CASSYVGENSPLHF. Here the CDR3 DNA reads TGTGCCAGCAGTTACGTCGGAGAAAATTCACCCCTCCACTTT.

V gene TRBV2 combines with J gene TRBJ2-3; tentative D call: TRBD2 (6 bases). The CDR3 spans 14 residues. Per germline, CDR1 SNHLY and CDR2 FYNNEI. V lost 6 bases and J 2 bases, leaving 12 bases between the germline ends. The CDR3 DNA sequence: TGTGCCAGCAGACCGGGGACTCCCACAGATACGCAGTATTTT. Amino acids: CASRPGTPTDTQYF.

The rearrangement uses TRBV7-3 and TRBJ2-1, with 8 positions matching TRBD1. Germline CDR1 reads SGHTA; CDR2 reads FQGTGA. The CDR3 sequence is 13 residues long. The V gene end was trimmed by 5 bases and the J gene end by 6 bases; junction bases not matched to a gene: 3. The CDR3 DNA is TGTGCCAGCAGCAGAACAGGGGGCAATGAGCAGTTCTTC. Translation: CASSRTGGNEQFF.

V usage is TRBV13 and J usage is TRBJ1-2; no clear D. With 2 bases removed from V and 7 bases from J, the gap between germline ends came to 11 bases. Germline V gives CDR1 PRHDT, CDR2 FYEKMQ (reference sequence). This CDR3 has 13 residues. The CDR3 bases are TGTGCCAGCAGCTTACGAAGGGCGCGTGGCTACACCTTC. The encoded protein is CASSLRRARGYTF.

The rearrangement uses TRBV2 and TRBJ1-6; D remains unclear. With 4 bases removed from V and 10 bases from J, the gap between germline ends came to 11 bases. The CDR3 totals 13 residues. Germline CDR1 and CDR2: SNHLY and FYNNEI. CDR3 in amino acids: CASSANPKSPLHF. The CDR3 DNA is TGTGCCAGCAGTGCCAATCCTAAGTCACCCCTCCACTTT. Supplemented by reference TRBV2 and TRBJ1-6, the full variable domain reads EPEVTQTPSHQVTQMGQEVILRCVPISNHLYFYWYRQILGQKVEFLVSFYNNEISEKSEIFDDQFSVERPDGSNFTLKIRSTKLEDSAMYFCASSANPKSPLHFGNGTRLTVT.

To note about this clone: At the DNA level, this CDR3 is encoded by other sequences in the same sample as well. The chain carries TRBV24-1 and TRBJ1-1, with TRBD1 identical over 9 bases. This CDR3 has 15 amino acids. CDR1 and CDR2 from the germline V gene are KGHDR and SFDVKD. The V gene end was trimmed by 3 bases and the J gene end by 3 bases; junction bases not matched to a gene: 4. The CDR3 DNA sequence: TGTGCCACCAGTGATCCTAGGACAGGGGACACTGAAGCTTTCTTT. Its protein product is CATSDPRTGDTEAFF.

J is TRBJ2-2 and V is TRBV19; 11 bases match TRBD2. Germline V lookup: CDR1 LNHDA, CDR2 SQIVND (reference sequence). The CDR3 contains 17 residues. With 6 bases clipped from V and 1 base from J, the junction kept 7 bases outside the gene matches. In nucleotides, the CDR3 is TGTGCCAGTAGGGAACTAGCGGGAGACGTGAACACCGGGGAGCTGTTTTTT. It specifies CASRELAGDVNTGELFF.